Below, 17 T cell receptor beta chains from the same sample are listed, as sequenced in a study of OX40 agonist ivuxolimab in advanced cancers. Clones were read by immunoSEQ multiplex PCR, and TCRdb kept only the in-frame ones, dropping some. The repertoire holds under 50,000 clones, around 93% seen once, with approximately 9.6% in the top ten. The sample was CD4+ or CD8+ T cells sorted from blood, taken in a trial of the OX40 agonist ivuxolimab. Receptors originate from an adult with an advanced solid tumor such as melanoma, head and neck, liver or kidney cancer.

The gene calls are TRBV4-2 and TRBJ2-2; D gene uncertain. CDR1 is LGHNA, CDR2 YNFKEQ, per germline. Trimming cost V 5 bases and J 4 bases, with 2 bases left between them. The CDR3 contains 11 residues. CDR3 nucleotides: TGTGCCAGCAGCTTCACCGGGGAGCTGTTTTTT. Its protein is CASSFTGELFF.

This rearrangement joins TRBV20-1 to TRBJ2-1, with D unclear. The CDR3 runs 11 residues. With 3 bases removed from V and 6 bases from J, the gap between germline ends came to 6 bases. Germline V gene lookup returns CDR1 DFQATT and CDR2 SNEGSKA (reference sequence). The CDR3 DNA sequence: TGCAGTGCTAGTATAAGCAATGAGCAGTTCTTC. Translation gives CSASISNEQFF.

The chain joins TRBV6-5 to TRBJ2-7; 7 positions match TRBD1. This CDR3 is 14 amino acids long. V shed 4 bases, J shed 2 bases, and the junction held 5 bases outside the gene matches. The germline CDR1 and CDR2 sequences are MNHEY and SVGAGI. The CDR3 DNA is TGTGCCAGCAGTTCTGAGGGGACAGCCTACGAGCAGTACTTC. Translating gives CASSSEGTAYEQYF.

The chain uses TRBV9 and TRBJ1-2, with unresolved D. Per germline, CDR1 SGDLS and CDR2 YYNGEE. The V and J ends lost 4 bases and 2 bases respectively, with 9 bases between them. The CDR3 is 13 residues long. The CDR3 is CASSRRANYGYTF. The CDR3 DNA reads TGTGCCAGCAGCCGACGCGCAAACTATGGCTACACCTTC.

This clone appeared once. The gene calls are TRBV10-3 and TRBJ2-3; 10 positions agree with TRBD2. Trimming at V came to 10 bases and at J to 3 bases, leaving 10 bases not matched to a gene. The CDR3 sequence is 15 residues long. CDR1 and CDR2 from the germline V gene are ENHRY and SYGVKD. The CDR3 region is CATLGTSDGTDTQYF. The DNA of the CDR3 is TGTGCCACTTTAGGGACTAGCGATGGTACAGATACGCAGTATTTT.

V usage is TRBV7-9 and J usage is TRBJ2-1; D not resolved. CDR1 and CDR2 (germline): SEHNR, FQNEAQ (reference sequence). Trimming cost V 6 bases and J 7 bases, with 10 bases left between them. The CDR3 runs to 12 residues. The CDR3 is CASRVGFNEQFF. CDR3 bases: TGTGCCAGCAGGGTAGGGTTTAATGAGCAGTTCTTC.

The V and J genes are TRBV27 and TRBJ2-7; D gene unclear. Germline CDR1 and CDR2: MNHEY and SMNVEV (reference sequence). CDR3 size: 13 residues. V was clipped by 4 bases and J by 1 base, with 8 bases between them. CDR3 sequence: CASSWSVSYEQYF. The CDR3 DNA reads as TGTGCCAGCAGTTGGTCCGTATCCTACGAGCAGTACTTC.

This chain uses TRBV19 with TRBJ2-3, with D perhaps matching TRBD1 (5 bases). Germline V lookup: CDR1 LNHDA, CDR2 SQIVND (reference sequence). V gave up 4 bases and J gave up 5 bases, with 7 bases separating them. The CDR3 has 12 amino acids. The CDR3: CASSSRVDTQYF. The CDR3 region has the DNA TGTGCCAGTAGTAGCAGGGTAGATACGCAGTATTTT.

V is TRBV25-1 and J is TRBJ2-5; possibly TRBD1 for D (6 bases). The V end was cut by 3 bases, the J end by 4 bases, with 12 bases between. CDR1 and CDR2 from the germline V gene are MGHDK and SYGVNS. The CDR3 is made up of 14 amino acids. The CDR3 coding sequence is TGTGCCAGCAGTGATTGGGCAGGGGCAGAGACCCAGTACTTC. Its translation is CASSDWAGAETQYF.

As DNA, the CDR3 is TGTGCCACCAGCAGAGGGGGACATTCCAACGAGCAGTACTTC. It codes for CATSRGGHSNEQYF. The chain has TRBV15 and TRBJ2-7; TRBD1 is a possible D gene (6 bases). CDR3 size: 14 residues. V was pared by 1 base and J by 5 bases, with 12 bases between. The germline CDR1 and CDR2 sequences are LNHNV and YYDKDF (reference sequence).

The CDR3 region is CASSSGTGDEQYV. In nucleotides, the CDR3 is TGTGCCAGCAGTTCCGGGACAGGGGACGAGCAGTACGTC. The chain employs TRBV13 and TRBJ2-7, with TRBD1 identical over 10 bases. Germline CDR1 reads PRHDT; CDR2 reads FYEKMQ (reference sequence). V trimming: 6 bases; J trimming: 5 bases; junction bases outside the gene matches: 4. This CDR3 spans 13 amino acids.

This clone appeared a single time. This sequence joins TRBV18 and TRBJ2-3; D might be TRBD2 (6 bases). Germline CDR1 and CDR2: KGHSH and LQKENI. CDR3 length: 14 amino acids. V dropped 6 bases and J dropped 8 bases, with 18 bases sitting between them. In nucleotides, the CDR3 is TGTGCCAGCTCTGGGGACTCGGTTGAGGTTACGCAGTATTTT. This sequence encodes CASSGDSVEVTQYF.

The table lists this clone with a count of one. The CDR3 sequence is CASSYGSSSYNEQFF. DNA for the CDR3: TGTGCCAGCAGTTACGGCTCCAGCTCCTACAATGAGCAGTTCTTC. V gene TRBV6-5 combines with J gene TRBJ2-1, with D unclear. The CDR3 extends over 15 amino acids. Germline V gives CDR1 MNHEY, CDR2 SVGAGI. Trimming shortened V by 2 bases and J by 0 bases, and 8 bases separated the two germline ends.

The chain uses TRBV6-5 and TRBJ1-5; D unclear. The V gene's germline CDR1 is MNHEY and CDR2 SVGAGI. V lost 0 bases, J lost 4 bases, and 7 bases lay in between. The CDR3 totals 14 residues. The CDR3 DNA follows: TGTGCCAGCAGTTACTCCCGTGGAAATCAGCCCCAGCATTTT. Amino acid sequence: CASSYSRGNQPQHF.

This clone was observed a handful of times. The rearrangement joins TRBV15 to TRBJ1-5, with no clear D. Trimming took off 5 bases at V and 3 bases at J, with 8 bases between the two ends. CDR3 length: 13 residues. CDR1 is LNHNV and CDR2 is YYDKDF in the germline V gene (reference sequence). CDR3 loop: CATSLADNQPQHF. In DNA, the CDR3 is TGTGCCACCAGCCTGGCGGACAATCAGCCCCAGCATTTT.

The chain has TRBV29-1 and TRBJ1-2; 9 bases agree with TRBD1. Germline CDR1 reads SQVTM; CDR2 reads ANQGSEA. The J segment lost 4 bases and the V segment lost 3 bases, leaving 9 bases of the junction unmatched. The CDR3 sequence is 15 residues long. Here the CDR3 reads CSVEFSGTGIYGYTF. The CDR3 DNA is TGCAGCGTTGAGTTTTCCGGGACAGGGATCTATGGCTACACCTTC.

The genes are TRBV4-3 and TRBJ1-1, with a possible D match to TRBD1 (6 bases). The germline CDR1 and CDR2 sequences are LGHNA and YSLEER. Trimming removed 0 bases at V and 4 bases at J, with 21 bases between. There are 18 residues in the CDR3. This CDR3 is CASSQDGRREGGGTEAFF. CDR3 DNA: TGCGCCAGCAGCCAAGATGGGCGGAGGGAAGGGGGTGGCACTGAAGCTTTCTTT.